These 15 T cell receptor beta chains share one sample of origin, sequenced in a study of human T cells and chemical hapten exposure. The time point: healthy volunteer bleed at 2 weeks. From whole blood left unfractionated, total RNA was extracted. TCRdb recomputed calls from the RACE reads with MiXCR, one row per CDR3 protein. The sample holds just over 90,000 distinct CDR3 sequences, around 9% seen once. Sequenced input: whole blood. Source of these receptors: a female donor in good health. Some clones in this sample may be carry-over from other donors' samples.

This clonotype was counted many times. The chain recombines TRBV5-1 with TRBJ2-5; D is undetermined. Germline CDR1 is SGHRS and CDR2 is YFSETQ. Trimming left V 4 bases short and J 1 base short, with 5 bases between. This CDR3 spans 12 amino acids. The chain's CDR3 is CASSPRQETQYF. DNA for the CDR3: TGCGCCAGCAGCCCTCGCCAAGAGACCCAGTACTTC.

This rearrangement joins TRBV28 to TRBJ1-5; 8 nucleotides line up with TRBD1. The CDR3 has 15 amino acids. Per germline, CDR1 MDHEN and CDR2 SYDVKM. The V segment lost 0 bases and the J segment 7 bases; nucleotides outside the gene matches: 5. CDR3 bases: TGTGCCAGCAGTTTATGGCAGGGGGCTGGGCAGCCCCAGCATTTT. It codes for CASSLWQGAGQPQHF.

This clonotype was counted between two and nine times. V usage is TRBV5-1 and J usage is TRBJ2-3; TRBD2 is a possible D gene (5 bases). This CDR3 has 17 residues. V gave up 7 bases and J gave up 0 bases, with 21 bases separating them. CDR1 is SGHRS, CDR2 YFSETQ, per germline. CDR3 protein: CASSSGEPSRSTDTQYF. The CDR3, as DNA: TGCGCCAGCTCCTCTGGGGAGCCTAGCCGAAGCACAGATACGCAGTATTTT.

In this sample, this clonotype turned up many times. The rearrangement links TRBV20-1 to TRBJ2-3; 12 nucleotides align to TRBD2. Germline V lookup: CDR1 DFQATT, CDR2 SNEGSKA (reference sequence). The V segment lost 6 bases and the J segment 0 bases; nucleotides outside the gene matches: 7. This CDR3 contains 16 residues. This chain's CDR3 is CSANGLAGHSTDTQYF. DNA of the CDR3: TGCAGTGCCAACGGACTAGCGGGACACAGCACAGATACGCAGTATTTT.

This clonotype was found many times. CDR3 sequence reads: CASRDLQGASNQPQHF. CDR3 DNA: TGTGCCAGCAGGGACTTACAGGGGGCGAGCAATCAGCCCCAGCATTTT. The chain carries TRBV6-2 or TRBV6-3 and TRBJ1-5; TRBD1 aligns across 9 bases. V lost 6 bases and J lost 1; bases outside the gene matches: 7. Germline lookup yields CDR1 MNHEY and CDR2 SVGEGT. The CDR3 covers 16 residues.

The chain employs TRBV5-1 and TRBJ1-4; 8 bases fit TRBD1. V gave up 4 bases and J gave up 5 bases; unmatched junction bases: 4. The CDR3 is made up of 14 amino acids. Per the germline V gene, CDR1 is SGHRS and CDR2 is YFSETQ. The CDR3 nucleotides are TGCGCCAGCAGCACGACAGGGGAGAATGAAAAACTGTTTTTT. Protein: CASSTTGENEKLFF.

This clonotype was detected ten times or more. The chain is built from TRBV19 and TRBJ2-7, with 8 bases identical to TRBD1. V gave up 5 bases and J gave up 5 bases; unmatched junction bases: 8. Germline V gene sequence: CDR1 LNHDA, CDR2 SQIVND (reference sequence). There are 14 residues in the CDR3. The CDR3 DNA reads TGTGCCAGTAGTCAAGGACAGGGATTTAACGAGCAGTACTTC. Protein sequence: CASSQGQGFNEQYF.

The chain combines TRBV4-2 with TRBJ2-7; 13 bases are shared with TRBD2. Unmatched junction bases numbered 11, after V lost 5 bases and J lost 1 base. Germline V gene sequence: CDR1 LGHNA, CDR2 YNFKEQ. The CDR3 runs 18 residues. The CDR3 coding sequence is TGTGCCAGCAGCGAACGGACTAGCGGGAGTTTAGGGTCCTACGAGCAGTACTTC. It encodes CASSERTSGSLGSYEQYF.

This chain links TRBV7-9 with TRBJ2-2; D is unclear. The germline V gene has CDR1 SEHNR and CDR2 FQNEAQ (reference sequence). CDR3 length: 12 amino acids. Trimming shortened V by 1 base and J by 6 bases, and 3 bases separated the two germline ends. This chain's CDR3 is CASSLVPGELFF. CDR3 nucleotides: TGTGCCAGCAGCTTAGTTCCCGGGGAGCTGTTTTTT.

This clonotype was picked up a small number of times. DNA of the CDR3: TGTGCCAGCAGCCTGGGACTAGCGGGAGGCATTCAGTACTTC. Protein product: CASSLGLAGGIQYF. The chain carries TRBV7-6 and TRBJ2-4, with 15 positions matching TRBD2. This CDR3 has 14 amino acids. After removal of 5 bases from V and 9 bases from J, the junction contained 2 bases not matched to a gene. Germline V gives CDR1 SGHVS, CDR2 FNYEAQ. The full variable domain, rest sourced from reference TRBV7-6 and TRBJ2-4, is GAGVSQSPRYKVTKRGQDVALRCDPISGHVSLYWYRQALGQGPEFLTYFNYEAQQDKSGLPNDRFSAERPEGSISTLTIQRTEQRDSAMYRCASSLGLAGGIQYFGAGTRLSVL.

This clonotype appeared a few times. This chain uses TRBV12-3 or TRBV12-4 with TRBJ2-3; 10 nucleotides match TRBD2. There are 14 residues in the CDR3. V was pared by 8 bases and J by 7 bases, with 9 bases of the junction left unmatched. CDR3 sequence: CASRRAGGHHTQYF. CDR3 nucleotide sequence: TGTGCCAGCCGTCGAGCGGGAGGGCATCATACGCAGTATTTT.

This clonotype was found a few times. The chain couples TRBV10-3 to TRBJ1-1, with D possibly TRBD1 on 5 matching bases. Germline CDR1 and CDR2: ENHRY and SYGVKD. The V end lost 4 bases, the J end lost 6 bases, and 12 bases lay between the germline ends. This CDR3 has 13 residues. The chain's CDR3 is CAISGGAGAEAFF. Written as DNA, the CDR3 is TGTGCCATCAGTGGAGGGGCTGGAGCTGAAGCTTTCTTT.

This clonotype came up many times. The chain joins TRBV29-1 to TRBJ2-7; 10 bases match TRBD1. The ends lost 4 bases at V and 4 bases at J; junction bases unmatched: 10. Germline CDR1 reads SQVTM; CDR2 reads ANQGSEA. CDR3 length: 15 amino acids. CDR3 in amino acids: CSVALRGQGSYEQYF. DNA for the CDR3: TGCAGCGTTGCCCTTCGGGGACAGGGGAGTTACGAGCAGTACTTC.

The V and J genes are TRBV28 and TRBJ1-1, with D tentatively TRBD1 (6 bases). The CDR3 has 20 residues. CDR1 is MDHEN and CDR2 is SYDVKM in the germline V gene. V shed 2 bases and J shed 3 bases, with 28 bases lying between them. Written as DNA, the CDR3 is TGTGCCAGCAGTTTACCTAAAAGTCAGGGGCAGGGGCCCTACTACACTGAAGCTTTCTTT. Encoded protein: CASSLPKSQGQGPYYTEAFF.

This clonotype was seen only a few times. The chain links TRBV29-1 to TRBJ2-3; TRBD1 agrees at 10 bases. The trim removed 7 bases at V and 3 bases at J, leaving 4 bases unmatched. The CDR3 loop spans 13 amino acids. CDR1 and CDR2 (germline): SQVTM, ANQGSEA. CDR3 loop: CSGRTGGTDTQYF. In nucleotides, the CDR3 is TGCAGCGGCCGGACAGGGGGAACAGATACGCAGTATTTT.